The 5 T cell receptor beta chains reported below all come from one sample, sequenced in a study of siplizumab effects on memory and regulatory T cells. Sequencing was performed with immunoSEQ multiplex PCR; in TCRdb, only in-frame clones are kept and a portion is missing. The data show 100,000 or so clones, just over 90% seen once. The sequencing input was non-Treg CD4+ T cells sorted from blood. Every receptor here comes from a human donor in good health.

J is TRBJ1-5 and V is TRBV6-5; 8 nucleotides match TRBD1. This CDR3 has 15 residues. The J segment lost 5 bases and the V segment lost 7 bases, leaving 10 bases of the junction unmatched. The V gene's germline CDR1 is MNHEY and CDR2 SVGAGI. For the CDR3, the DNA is TGTGCCAGCAAACTCGGACAGGGAGTCCATCAGCCCCAGCATTTT. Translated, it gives CASKLGQGVHQPQHF.

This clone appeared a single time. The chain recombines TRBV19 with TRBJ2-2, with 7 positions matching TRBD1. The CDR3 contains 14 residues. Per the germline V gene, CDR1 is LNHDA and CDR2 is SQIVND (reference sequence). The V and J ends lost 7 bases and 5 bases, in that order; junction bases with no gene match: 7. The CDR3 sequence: CASTRTGRTGELFF. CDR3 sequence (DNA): TGTGCCAGTACCCGGACAGGTAGGACCGGGGAGCTGTTTTTT. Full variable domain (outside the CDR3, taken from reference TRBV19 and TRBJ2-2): DGGITQSPKYLFRKEGQNVTLSCEQNLNHDAMYWYRQDPGQGLRLIYYSQIVNDFQKGDIAEGYSVSREKKESFPLTVTSAQKNPTAFYLCASTRTGRTGELFFGEGSRLTVL.

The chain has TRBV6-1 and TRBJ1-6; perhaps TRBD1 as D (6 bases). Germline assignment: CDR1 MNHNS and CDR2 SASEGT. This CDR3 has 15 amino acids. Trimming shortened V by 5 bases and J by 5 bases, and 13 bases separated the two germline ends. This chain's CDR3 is CASSFRQANNSPLHF. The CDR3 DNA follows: TGTGCCAGCAGTTTCCGACAGGCTAATAATTCACCCCTCCACTTT.

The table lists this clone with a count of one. CDR3 sequence (DNA): TGTGCCAGCAGGGGACAGGGGAACACCGGGGAGCTGTTTTTT. It encodes CASRGQGNTGELFF. The chain has TRBV7-3 and TRBJ2-2, with 9 bases identical to TRBD1. V trimming: 6 bases; J trimming: 1 base; junction bases outside the gene matches: 0. Germline-derived CDR1 and CDR2 are SGHTA and FQGTGA. The CDR3 has 14 residues.

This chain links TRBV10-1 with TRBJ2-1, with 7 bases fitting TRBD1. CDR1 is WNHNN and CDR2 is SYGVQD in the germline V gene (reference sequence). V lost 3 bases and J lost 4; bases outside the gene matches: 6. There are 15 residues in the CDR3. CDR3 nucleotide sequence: TGCGCCAGCAGTGATTCCGGGACAGCTTACAATGAGCAGTTCTTC. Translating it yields CASSDSGTAYNEQFF.